The T cell receptor beta chain under discussion was sequenced for a study of a mutant IDH1 vaccine in newly diagnosed glioma. Study information: Previous care, which was radiotherapy, temozolomide, or both, most often involved both. Points from the study as a whole: It was 80% to 95% of patients that developed vaccine-induced immune responses.

Time point: baseline, week 1 (first vaccination visit). Treatment denoted: pre-vaccination baseline after standard-of-care therapy. The CDR3 spans 18 residues. Germline V CDR1 and CDR2: MNHEY, SMNVEV (reference sequence). Trimming took 3 bases from V and 3 from J, leaving 21 bases between them. Assay: immunoSEQ multiplex PCR; the TCRdb copy retains only in-frame clones and omits some. The sample shows some 68,000 clones, approximately 85% of them seen only once. This clone appeared once. As yet, its antigen is unknown. The chain carries TRBV27 and TRBJ1-5; D is uncertain. Sequences were derived from PBMCs, sampled from a glioma patient treated with radiotherapy, temozolomide or both. The TCR was taken from a middle-aged man with glioma. The chain's CDR3 is CASSFGGGVDRINQPQHF. DNA of the CDR3: TGTGCCAGCAGTTTTGGAGGCGGGGTCGATCGAATCAATCAGCCCCAGCATTTT.